The present TCR beta chain was sequenced within a study of T cells in localized non-small cell lung cancer. The study's findings and limits: Adjacent uninvolved lung tissue had the highest T cell clonality, exceeding tumor.

Assay used: immunoSEQ multiplex PCR; TCRdb lists only in-frame clones, some missing. The table shows tens of thousands of clones, with 88% occurring only once. The table lists this clone with a count of one. The target antigen is unknown. This CDR3 is also generated by other DNA sequences in the sample. This receptor was obtained from a female donor older than 55 with stage III squamous cell lung carcinoma. The sequencing here drew on peripheral blood, taken before any cancer treatment.

The CDR3 here is CASRGPGGLAGGTGELFF. In nucleotides, the CDR3 is TGTGCCAGTAGGGGACCCGGGGGGCTAGCGGGGGGCACCGGGGAGCTGTTTTTT. V gene TRBV19 combines with J gene TRBJ2-2; 11 bases are shared with TRBD2. The CDR3 has 18 amino acids. Germline V CDR1 and CDR2: LNHDA, SQIVND (reference sequence). V was clipped by 6 bases and J by 4 bases; unmatched bases: 13.